The text below deals with one TCR beta chain. The target antigen is unknown. TCRdb keeps only in-frame clones here, not all; method: immunoSEQ multiplex PCR. The sample carries about 140,000 clones, more than 85% recorded once. The sample comes from a study of T cell responses to AZD1222 COVID-19 vaccine. Study-wide background: Second-dose intervals of approximately 4 or approximately 12 weeks were pooled.

The study's findings and limits: Nearly half of unique spike-specific TCRs reportedly avoided B.1.351 and B.1.1.7 mutated regions. Clonal diversity was possibly underestimated, and white British individuals and females predominated among donors. The study identified only six AZD1222 recipients as seropositive at baseline.

The sequence derives from an adult in good health. Sequencing was performed on peripheral blood, taken on day 0 of AZD1222 vaccination.

This chain's CDR3 is CAIKQRDRNSNQPQHF. The CDR3 coding sequence is TGCGCCATTAAGCAGAGGGACAGGAATAGCAATCAGCCCCAGCATTTT. The chain uses TRBV5-1 and TRBJ1-5, with 8 bases aligning to TRBD1. This CDR3 has 16 residues. Germline V CDR1 and CDR2: SGHRS, YFSETQ. Trimming removed 9 bases from V and 0 bases from J; junction bases left unmatched: 11.